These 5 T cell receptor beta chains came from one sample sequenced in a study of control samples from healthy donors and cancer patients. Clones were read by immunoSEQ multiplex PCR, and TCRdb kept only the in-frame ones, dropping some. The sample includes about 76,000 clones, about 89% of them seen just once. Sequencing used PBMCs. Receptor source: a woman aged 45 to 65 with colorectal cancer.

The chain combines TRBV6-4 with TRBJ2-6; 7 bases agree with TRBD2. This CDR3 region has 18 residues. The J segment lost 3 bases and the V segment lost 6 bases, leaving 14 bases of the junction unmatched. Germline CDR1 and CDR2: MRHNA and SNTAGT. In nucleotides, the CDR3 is TGTGCCAGCAGGGGGAGGGAGCTCCGGCGACGTGGGGCCAACGTCCTGACTTTC. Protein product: CASRGRELRRRGANVLTF.

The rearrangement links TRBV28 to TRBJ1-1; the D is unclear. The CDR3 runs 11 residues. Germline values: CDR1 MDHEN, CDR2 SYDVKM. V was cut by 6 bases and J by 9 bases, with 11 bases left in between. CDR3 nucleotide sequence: TGTGCCAGCAGGTTGACCCGAAAAGCTTTCTTT. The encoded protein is CASRLTRKAFF.

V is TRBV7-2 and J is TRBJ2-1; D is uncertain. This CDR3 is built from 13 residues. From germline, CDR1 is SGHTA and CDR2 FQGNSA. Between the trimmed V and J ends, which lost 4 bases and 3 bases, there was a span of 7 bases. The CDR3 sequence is CASSSQLYNEQFF. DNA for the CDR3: TGTGCCAGCAGCTCCCAACTCTACAATGAGCAGTTCTTC.

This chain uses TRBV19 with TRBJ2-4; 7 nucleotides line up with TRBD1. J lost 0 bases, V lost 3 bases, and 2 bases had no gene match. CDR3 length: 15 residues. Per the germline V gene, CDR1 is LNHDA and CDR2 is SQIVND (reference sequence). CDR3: CASSMTGLAKNIQYF. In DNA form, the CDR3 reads TGTGCCAGTAGTATGACAGGGTTAGCCAAAAACATTCAGTACTTC.

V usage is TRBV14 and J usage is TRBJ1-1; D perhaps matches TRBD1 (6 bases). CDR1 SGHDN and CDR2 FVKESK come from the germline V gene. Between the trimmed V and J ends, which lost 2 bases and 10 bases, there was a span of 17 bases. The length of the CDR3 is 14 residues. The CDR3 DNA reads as TGTGCCAGCAGCCAAAGGGGGTCGTCAAGCGGAGCTTTCTTT. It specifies CASSQRGSSSGAFF.